This T cell receptor beta chain is from a study of blood T cells in healthy people across ages. Germline V gene lookup returns CDR1 MGHDK and CDR2 SYGVNS. The ends were cut back, 4 bases at V and 4 bases at J, with 10 bases in the middle. This CDR3 spans 13 amino acids. Samples had at least 6.5 million PBMCs isolated from them. There are a few counts of this clonotype. Through a sample-barcoded 5' primer and a J-beta primer mix, a second PCR was run for roughly 7 to 12 cycles. From the 5' RACE reads, TCRdb called clonotypes with MiXCR, one entry per CDR3 protein. The data hold some 1,000,000 distinct CDR3 sequences, with roughly a quarter observed a single time. This same sample was also taken into another study, of T cells of mothers and their children. As that study records: Thymic selection shapes TCR recombination output similarly in related and unrelated pairs.

The J gene is TRBJ2-5, the V gene TRBV25-1; D possibly uses TRBD1 or TRBD2 (5 bases each). The TCR comes from a girl aged 2 to 9 in good health. Sequenced input: blood. Here the CDR3 reads CASSGVGTETQYF. In nucleotides, the CDR3 is TGTGCCAGCAGTGGAGTCGGGACAGAGACCCAGTACTTC.